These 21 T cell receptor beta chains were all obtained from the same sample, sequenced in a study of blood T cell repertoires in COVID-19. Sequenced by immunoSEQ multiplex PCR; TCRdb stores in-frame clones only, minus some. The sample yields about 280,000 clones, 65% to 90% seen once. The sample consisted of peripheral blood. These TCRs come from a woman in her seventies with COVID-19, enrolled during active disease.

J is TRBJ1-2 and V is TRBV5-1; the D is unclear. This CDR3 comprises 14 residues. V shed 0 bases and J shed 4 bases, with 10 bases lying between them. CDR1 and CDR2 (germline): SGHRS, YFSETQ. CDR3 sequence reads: CASSLGAPSYGYTF. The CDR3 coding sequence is TGCGCCAGCAGCTTGGGGGCCCCATCCTATGGCTACACCTTC.

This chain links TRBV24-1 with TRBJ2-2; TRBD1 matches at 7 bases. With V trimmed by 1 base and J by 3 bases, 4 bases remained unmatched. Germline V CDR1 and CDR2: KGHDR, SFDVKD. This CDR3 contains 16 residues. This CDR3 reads CATSDLGQGDTGELFF. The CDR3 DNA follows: TGTGCCACCAGTGATTTAGGGCAGGGGGACACCGGGGAGCTGTTTTTT.

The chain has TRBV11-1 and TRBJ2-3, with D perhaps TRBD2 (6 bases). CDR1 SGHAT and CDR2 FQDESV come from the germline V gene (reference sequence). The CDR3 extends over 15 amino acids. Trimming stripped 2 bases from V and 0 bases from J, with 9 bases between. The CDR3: CASSLLLASTDTQYF. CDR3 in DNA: TGTGCCAGCAGCTTACTACTAGCAAGCACAGATACGCAGTATTTT.

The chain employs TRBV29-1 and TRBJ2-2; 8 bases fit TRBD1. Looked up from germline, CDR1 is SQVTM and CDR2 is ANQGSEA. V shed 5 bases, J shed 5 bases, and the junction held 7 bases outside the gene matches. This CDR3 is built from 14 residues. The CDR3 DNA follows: TGCAGCGTTCCGGGACAGGAAATAACCGGGGAGCTGTTTTTT. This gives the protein CSVPGQEITGELFF.

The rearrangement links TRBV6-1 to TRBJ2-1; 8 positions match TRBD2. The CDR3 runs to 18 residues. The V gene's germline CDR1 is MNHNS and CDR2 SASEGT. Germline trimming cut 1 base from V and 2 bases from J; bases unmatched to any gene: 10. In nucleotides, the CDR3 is TGTGCCAGCAGTGAAGTGCCGGCTAGCGGGTATACCTACAATGAGCAGTTCTTC. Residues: CASSEVPASGYTYNEQFF.

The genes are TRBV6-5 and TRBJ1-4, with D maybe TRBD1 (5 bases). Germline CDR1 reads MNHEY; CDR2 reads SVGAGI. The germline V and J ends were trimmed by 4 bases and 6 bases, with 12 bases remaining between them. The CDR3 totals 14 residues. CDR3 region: CASSLDTADEKLFF. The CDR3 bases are TGTGCCAGCAGTTTGGACACGGCGGATGAAAAACTGTTTTTT.

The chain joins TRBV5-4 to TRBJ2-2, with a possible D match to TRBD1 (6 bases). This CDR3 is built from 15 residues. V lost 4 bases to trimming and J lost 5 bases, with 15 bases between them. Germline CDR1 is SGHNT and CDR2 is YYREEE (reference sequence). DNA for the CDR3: TGTGCCAGCAGCCTTCGGACAGCATCTACCGGGGAGCTGTTTTTT. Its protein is CASSLRTASTGELFF.

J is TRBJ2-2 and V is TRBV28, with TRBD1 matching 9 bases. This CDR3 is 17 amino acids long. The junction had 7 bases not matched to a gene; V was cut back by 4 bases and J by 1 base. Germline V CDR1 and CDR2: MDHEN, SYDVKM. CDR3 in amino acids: CASSSIPGQGNTGELFF. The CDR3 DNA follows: TGTGCCAGCAGTTCGATCCCGGGACAGGGGAACACCGGGGAGCTGTTTTTT.

The DNA of the CDR3 is TGTGCCAGCAGGAATAGACAGGACAAAAACATTCAGTACTTC. Translating gives CASRNRQDKNIQYF. The chain is built from TRBV6-5 and TRBJ2-4; D might be TRBD1 (6 bases). Trimming cost V 6 bases and J 3 bases, with 12 bases left between them. The CDR3 runs 14 residues. Germline V lookup: CDR1 MNHEY, CDR2 SVGAGI.

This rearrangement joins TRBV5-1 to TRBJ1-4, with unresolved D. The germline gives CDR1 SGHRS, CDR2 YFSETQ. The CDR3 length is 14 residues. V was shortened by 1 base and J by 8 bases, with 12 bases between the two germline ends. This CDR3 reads CASSLREGMEKLFF. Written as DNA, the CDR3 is TGCGCCAGCAGCTTGCGGGAAGGGATGGAAAAACTGTTTTTT.

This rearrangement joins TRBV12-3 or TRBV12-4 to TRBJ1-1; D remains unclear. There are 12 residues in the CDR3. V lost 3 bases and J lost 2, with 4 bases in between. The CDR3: CASSLGNTEAFF. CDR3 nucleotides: TGTGCCAGCAGTTTGGGCAACACTGAAGCTTTCTTT.

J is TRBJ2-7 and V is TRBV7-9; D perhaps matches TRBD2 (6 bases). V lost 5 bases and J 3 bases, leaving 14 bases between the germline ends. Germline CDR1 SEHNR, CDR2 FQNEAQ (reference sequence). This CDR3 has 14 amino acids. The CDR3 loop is CASSPEGQFYEQYF. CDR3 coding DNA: TGTGCCAGCAGCCCGGAGGGGCAGTTCTACGAGCAGTACTTC.

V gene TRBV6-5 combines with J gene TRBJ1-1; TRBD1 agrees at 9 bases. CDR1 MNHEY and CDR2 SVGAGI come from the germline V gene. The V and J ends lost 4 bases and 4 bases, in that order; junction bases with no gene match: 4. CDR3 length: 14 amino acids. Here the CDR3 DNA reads TGTGCCAGCAGTTTCGGACAGGGGAGCACTGAAGCTTTCTTT. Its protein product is CASSFGQGSTEAFF.

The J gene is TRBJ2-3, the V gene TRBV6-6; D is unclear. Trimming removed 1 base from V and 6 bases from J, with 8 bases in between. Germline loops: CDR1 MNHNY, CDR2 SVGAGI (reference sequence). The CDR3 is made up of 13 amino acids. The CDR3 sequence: CASSYLFSDTQYF. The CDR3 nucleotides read TGTGCCAGCAGTTACTTATTTTCGGATACGCAGTATTTT.

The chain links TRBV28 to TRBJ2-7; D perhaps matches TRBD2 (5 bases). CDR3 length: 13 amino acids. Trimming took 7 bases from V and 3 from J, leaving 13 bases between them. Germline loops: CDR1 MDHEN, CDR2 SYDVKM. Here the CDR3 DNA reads TGTGCCAGCAAATTTAGAGGGCTCTACGAGCAGTACTTC. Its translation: CASKFRGLYEQYF.

The CDR3 sequence: CASSLVFHTQYF. For the CDR3, the DNA is TGTGCCAGCAGCTTAGTCTTCCATACGCAGTATTTT. This rearrangement joins TRBV7-9 to TRBJ2-3; no clear D gene. V lost 1 base to trimming and J lost 7 bases, with 6 bases between them. Germline values: CDR1 SEHNR, CDR2 FQNEAQ (reference sequence). CDR3 size: 12 residues. Together with reference TRBV7-9 and TRBJ2-3, the CDR3 gives the full variable domain: DTGVSQNPRHKITKRGQNVTFRCDPISEHNRLYWYRQTLGQGPEFLTYFQNEAQLEKSRLLSDRFSAERPKGSFSTLEIQRTEQGDSAMYLCASSLVFHTQYFGPGTRLTVL.

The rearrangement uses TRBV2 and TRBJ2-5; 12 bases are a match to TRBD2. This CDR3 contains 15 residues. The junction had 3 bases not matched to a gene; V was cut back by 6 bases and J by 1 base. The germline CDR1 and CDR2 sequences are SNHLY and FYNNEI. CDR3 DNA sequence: TGTGCCAGCAGCCAACTAGCGGGGGGCCAAGAGACCCAGTACTTC. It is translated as CASSQLAGGQETQYF. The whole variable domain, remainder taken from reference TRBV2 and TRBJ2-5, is EPEVTQTPSHQVTQMGQEVILRCVPISNHLYFYWYRQILGQKVEFLVSFYNNEISEKSEIFDDQFSVERPDGSNFTLKIRSTKLEDSAMYFCASSQLAGGQETQYFGPGTRLLVL.

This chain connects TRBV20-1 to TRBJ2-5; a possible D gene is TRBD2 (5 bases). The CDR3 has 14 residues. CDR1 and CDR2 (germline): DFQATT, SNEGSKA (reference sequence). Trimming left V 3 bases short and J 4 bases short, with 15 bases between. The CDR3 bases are TGCAGTGCTAGTAGGCCCGGGATACTAGAGACCCAGTACTTC. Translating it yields CSASRPGILETQYF.

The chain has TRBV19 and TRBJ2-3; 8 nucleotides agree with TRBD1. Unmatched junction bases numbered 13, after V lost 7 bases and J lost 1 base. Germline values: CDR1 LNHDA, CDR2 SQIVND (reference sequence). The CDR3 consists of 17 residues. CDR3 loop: CASTLTPDRGGTDTQYF. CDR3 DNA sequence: TGTGCCAGTACCTTAACCCCCGACAGGGGTGGCACAGATACGCAGTATTTT.

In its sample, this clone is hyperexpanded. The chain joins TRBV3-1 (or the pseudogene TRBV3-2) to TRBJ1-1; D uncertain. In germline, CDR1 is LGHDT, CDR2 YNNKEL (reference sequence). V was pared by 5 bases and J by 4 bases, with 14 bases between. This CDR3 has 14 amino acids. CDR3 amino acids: CASSDAGSSTEAFF. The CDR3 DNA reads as TGTGCCAGCAGCGACGCCGGATCTAGCACTGAAGCTTTCTTT.

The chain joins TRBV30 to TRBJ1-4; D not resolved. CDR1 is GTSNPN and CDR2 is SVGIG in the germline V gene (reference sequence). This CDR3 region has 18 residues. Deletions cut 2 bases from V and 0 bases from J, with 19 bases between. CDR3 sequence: CAWSHTRQVPSTNEKLFF. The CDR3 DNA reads TGTGCCTGGAGTCATACCCGTCAGGTCCCCTCAACTAATGAAAAACTGTTTTTT.